The rows below give T cell receptor beta chains drawn from one sample of a study of CD8 T cells in ankylosing spondylitis. Each CDR3 protein gets one entry after TCRdb re-called the 5' RACE reads with MiXCR. The data contain 200,000 to 250,000 distinct CDR3 sequences, approximately 20% of them singletons. The source material was blood, either unsorted or a sorted T cell fraction (not recorded which). These receptors were taken from a male donor with ankylosing spondylitis. Both conserved end residues are part of each CDR3. A D gene is named only where the DNA matches it firmly. Not every row has a clone size; where given, it reads once, few, many or a size class.

abundance	v_gene	d_gene	j_gene	CDR3aa	CDR3nt
many	TRBV12-3/TRBV12-4	NA	TRBJ1-1	CASSLAGSTFEAFF	TGTGCCAGCAGTTTAGCAGGTTCGACGTTTGAAGCTTTCTTT
NA	TRBV9	TRBD2	TRBJ2-7	CASSVRPGLPNYEQYF	TGTGCCAGCAGCGTAAGACCGGGACTACCTAACTACGAGCAGTACTTC
few	TRBV14	NA	TRBJ2-7	CASSQDLGNPTSLDF	TGTGCCAGCAGCCAAGATCTAGGCAATCCTACGAGTCTGGACTTC
many	TRBV25-1	NA	TRBJ1-1	CASSELAQPNTEAFF	TGTGCCAGCAGTGAATTAGCACAGCCGAACACTGAAGCTTTCTTT
few	TRBV29-1	NA	TRBJ1-2	CSVGPGESNYGYTF	TGCAGCGTTGGACCCGGGGAGTCTAACTATGGCTACACCTTC
NA	TRBV13	TRBD2	TRBJ2-3	CASSPTSGGSTDTQYF	TGTGCCAGCAGTCCGACTAGCGGGGGGAGCACAGATACGCAGTATTTT
few	TRBV20-1	NA	TRBJ1-1	CSAREFGDMNTEAFF	TGCAGTGCTAGAGAATTCGGGGACATGAACACTGAAGCTTTCTTT
NA	TRBV4-1	TRBD2	TRBJ2-5	CASSHGTSQETQYF	TGCGCCAGCAGCCATGGGACTAGCCAAGAGACCCAGTACTTC
few	TRBV29-1	NA	TRBJ2-6	CSVATTEDSGANVLTF	TGCAGCGTTGCCACAACAGAAGACTCTGGGGCCAACGTCCTGACTTTC
NA	TRBV3-1	TRBD2	TRBJ2-7	CASSSGGEQYF	TGTGCCAGCAGTTCCGGGGGGGAGCAGTACTTC